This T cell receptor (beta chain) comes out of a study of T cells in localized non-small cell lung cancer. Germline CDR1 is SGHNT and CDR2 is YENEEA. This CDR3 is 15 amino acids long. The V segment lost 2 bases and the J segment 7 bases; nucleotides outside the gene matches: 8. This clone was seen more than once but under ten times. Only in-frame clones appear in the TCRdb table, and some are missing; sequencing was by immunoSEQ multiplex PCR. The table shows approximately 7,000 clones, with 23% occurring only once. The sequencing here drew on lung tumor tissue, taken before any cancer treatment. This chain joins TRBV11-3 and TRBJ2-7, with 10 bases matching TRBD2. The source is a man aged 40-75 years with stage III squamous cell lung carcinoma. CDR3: CASSLSGRALGEQYF. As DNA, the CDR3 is TGTGCCAGCAGCTTAAGCGGGAGGGCCTTGGGGGAGCAGTACTTC. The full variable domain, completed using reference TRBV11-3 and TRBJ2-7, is EAGVVQSPRYKIIEKKQPVAFWCNPISGHNTLYWYLQNLGQGPELLIRYENEEAVDDSQLPKDRFSAERLKGVDSTLKIQPAELGDSAVYLCASSLSGRALGEQYFGPGTRLTVT.